A selection of T cell receptor beta chains follows, all from one sample in a study of blood T cells in healthy people across ages. Each CDR3 protein is one row after TCRdb ran MiXCR on the 5' RACE reads. The sample records about 1.5 million distinct CDR3 sequences, roughly two fifths being singletons. Sample: blood. The origin of the receptors is a woman aged 18 to 35 in good health. Both conserved end residues are trimmed from each CDR3. Fields, in order: CDR3 protein, CDR3 length, V gene, J gene.

CDR3: ASSLLRGQAEQY; length: 12; V: TRBV27; J: TRBJ2-7
CDR3: ATSTGGTGLSEAF; length: 13; V: TRBV24-1; J: TRBJ1-1
CDR3: ASSERDAYEQY; length: 11; V: TRBV6-1; J: TRBJ2-7
CDR3: ASSLQREHHEQY; length: 12; V: TRBV4-2; J: TRBJ2-7
CDR3: ASSLTQGDGYT; length: 11; V: TRBV12-3/TRBV12-4; J: TRBJ1-2
CDR3: ASSLTKEKLF; length: 10; V: TRBV7-2; J: TRBJ1-4
CDR3: ASSPWREETQY; length: 11; V: TRBV12-3/TRBV12-4; J: TRBJ2-5
CDR3: SATAIPLPGLESYEQY; length: 16; V: TRBV20-1; J: TRBJ2-7
CDR3: AGVDRHTQY; length: 9; V: TRBV30; J: TRBJ2-3
CDR3: ASSQEGRATFKVDTQY; length: 16; V: TRBV4-1; J: TRBJ2-3
CDR3: ASSRTGLAGTDTQY; length: 14; V: TRBV7-6; J: TRBJ2-3
CDR3: ASRVEAGVTVEQY; length: 13; V: TRBV2; J: TRBJ2-5
CDR3: SGEVSDTQY; length: 9; V: TRBV29-1; J: TRBJ2-3
CDR3: ASSRPRGGSTEAF; length: 13; V: TRBV7-9; J: TRBJ1-1
CDR3: ASSKREIRGTPLH; length: 13; V: TRBV4-3; J: TRBJ1-6
CDR3: ASSWSSGDTDTQY; length: 13; V: TRBV6-2/TRBV6-3; J: TRBJ2-3
CDR3: ASSPPGSKQF; length: 10; V: TRBV5-6; J: TRBJ2-1
CDR3: ASSLVLGSYEQY; length: 12; V: TRBV12-3/TRBV12-4; J: TRBJ2-7
CDR3: TSSSDIDSNQPQH; length: 13; V: TRBV6-2/TRBV6-3; J: TRBJ1-5
CDR3: SVSAGTFFKQF; length: 11; V: TRBV29-1; J: TRBJ2-1
CDR3: SARGLAGGSSYNEQF; length: 15; V: TRBV20-1; J: TRBJ2-1
CDR3: ASSKGTGGCDTQY; length: 13; V: TRBV21-1; J: TRBJ2-3
CDR3: ASSLWLAGETGELF; length: 14; V: TRBV27; J: TRBJ2-2
CDR3: ASSPRDRGDLY; length: 11; V: TRBV18; J: TRBJ2-5
CDR3: ASSYSVGGTSTDTQY; length: 15; V: TRBV6-5; J: TRBJ2-3
CDR3: ASSLTGTFVHGYT; length: 13; V: TRBV5-1; J: TRBJ1-2
CDR3: ASSLVTGVSTDTQY; length: 14; V: TRBV11-2; J: TRBJ2-3
CDR3: SAAGYNYGYT; length: 10; V: TRBV20-1; J: TRBJ1-2
CDR3: ASSDFAGGVGELF; length: 13; V: TRBV9; J: TRBJ2-2